This T cell receptor beta chain was profiled in a study of beta chain features in type 1 diabetes. Between the trimmed V and J ends, which lost 1 base and 6 bases, there was a span of 12 bases. Germline V gene sequence: CDR1 SGHTA, CDR2 FQGNSA. The CDR3 sequence is 14 residues long. Sequenced material consisted of expressed TCRB transcripts (all of the isolated RNA was reverse transcribed). Each sample of naive, central memory or regulatory T cells had, on average, approximately 4 million reads. Assay: immunoSEQ multiplex PCR; the TCRdb copy retains only in-frame clones and omits some. The sample includes around 320,000 clones, around 15% of them seen just once. A single heparinised draw of roughly 100 mL on average was taken per donor. Study conclusions and caveats: Healthy donors had naive, central memory and Treg TCRB repertoires that appeared less similar than those seen among patients. There were fewer insertions and more deletions at the VDJ junctions of type 1 diabetes patients.

In its sample, this clone was seen a few times. Its matching antigen is unknown. The specimen was central memory CD4+ T cells from blood. The V and J genes are TRBV7-2 and TRBJ1-1, with D possibly being TRBD1 (6 bases). The receptor was isolated from a man in his thirties or forties in good health. Here the CDR3 reads CASSLDLGHAEAFF. CDR3 bases: TGTGCCAGCAGCTTAGATTTGGGACACGCTGAAGCTTTCTTT.